A selection of T cell receptor beta chains follows, all from one sample in a study of shared clonotypes between healthy human individuals. The data were produced by immunoSEQ multiplex PCR, yet TCRdb's version contains in-frame clones alone and is incomplete. The table records around 2.1 million clones, nearly 97% of them present only once. Source material: naive CD4+ T cells sorted from blood. The receptors here all came from a man between 18 and 29 years old in good health. Both conserved end residues are part of each CDR3. The D gene is left open where the match is weak. Clone size is stated in some rows and not others, as once, few, many or a class when expanded.

size,V,D,J,DNA,CDR3
NA,TRBV10-3,NA,TRBJ1-1,TGTGCCATCAGTGACTCTGTACAGGGAGGCACTGAAGCTTTCTTT,CAISDSVQGGTEAFF
once,TRBV7-8,NA,TRBJ2-4,TGTGCCAGCAGCTTGCCCATACCGGGAGCGGAGGGGGCCAAAAACATTCAGTACTTC,CASSLPIPGAEGAKNIQYF
NA,TRBV6-5,TRBD1,TRBJ1-1,TGTGCCAGCAGTTACAGGGGGCGGGGCACTGAAGCTTTCTTT,CASSYRGRGTEAFF
NA,TRBV18,TRBD1,TRBJ2-7,TGTGCCAGCTCACCAAGGGACAGGGACTCCTACGAGCAGTACTTC,CASSPRDRDSYEQYF
NA,TRBV5-4,TRBD1,TRBJ1-1,TGTGCCAGCAGCTTGGGGGACAGGGGAAACACTGAAGCTTTCTTT,CASSLGDRGNTEAFF
NA,TRBV2,TRBD2,TRBJ2-3,TGTGCCAGCAGACGATTGGGGGGGGTCAGCACAGATACGCAGTATTTT,CASRRLGGVSTDTQYF
NA,TRBV18,NA,TRBJ1-6,TGTGCCAGCTCACCTGTGAAGGGTACTTCACCCCTCCACTTT,CASSPVKGTSPLHF
NA,TRBV13,TRBD2,TRBJ2-7,TGTGCCAGCAGCTTAGTCACTAGCGGACATTACGAGCAGTACTTC,CASSLVTSGHYEQYF
NA,TRBV5-6,NA,TRBJ2-7,TGTGCCAGCAGCTTGACTCCCCTCGGAGACGAGCAGTACTTC,CASSLTPLGDEQYF
NA,TRBV21-1,NA,TRBJ1-1,TGTGCCAGCAGCAAAGACGGGACAGGGGTCTTGAACACTGAAGCTTTCTTT,CASSKDGTGVLNTEAFF
few,TRBV6-4,NA,TRBJ1-1,TGTGCCAGCAGTGACGTTCCCTTCCCGGGGAACACTGAAGCTTTCTTT,CASSDVPFPGNTEAFF
few,TRBV30,TRBD1,TRBJ1-1,TGTGCCTGGAGCCTAACAGGGGTGGTAGGGAAAGCTTTCTTT,CAWSLTGVVGKAFF
NA,TRBV5-4,NA,TRBJ2-5,TGTGCCAGCAGCGCTGTCGGGGGCGAAGAGACCCAGTACTTC,CASSAVGGEETQYF
NA,TRBV18,TRBD1,TRBJ1-5,TGTGCCAGCTCACCGACAGGGGTAGTGGGCAATCAGCCCCAGCATTTT,CASSPTGVVGNQPQHF